Shown below are 28 T cell receptor beta chains from a single sample sequenced in a study of vaccination and CD4 T cells after COVID-19. No antigens are known for them. Treatment indicated: roughly 11-day PBMC culture with coronavirus spike peptide pools or control peptides (ViraFEST assay). Oncomine TCR Beta short-read sequencing was applied to DNA from cultured CD4+ T cells. Each CDR3 protein gets one entry after TCRdb re-called the PCR reads with MiXCR. The table has 15,000 to 20,000 distinct CDR3 sequences, roughly 30% seen once. Sequenced material: cultured CD4+ T cells from blood. These receptors came from a human donor with COVID-19.

This clonotype was counted between two and nine times. The chain uses TRBV19 and TRBJ2-3; 7 bases are shared with TRBD1. Germline V gene lookup returns CDR1 LNHDA and CDR2 SQIVND (reference sequence). Trimming took 5 bases from V and 1 from J; bases not matched to a gene: 0. The length of the CDR3 is 13 residues. This chain's CDR3 is CASSQGGTDTQYF. CDR3 DNA: TGTGCCAGTAGTCAGGGGGGCACAGATACGCAGTATTTT.

The rearrangement links TRBV20-1 to TRBJ1-5; no clear D. The V end lost 0 bases, the J end lost 4 bases, and 10 bases lay between the germline ends. This CDR3 comprises 14 residues. The germline CDR1 and CDR2 sequences are DFQATT and SNEGSKA (reference sequence). CDR3 in amino acids: CSARDTQPNQPQHF. Here the CDR3 DNA reads TGCAGTGCTAGAGATACACAGCCGAATCAGCCCCAGCATTTT.

For the CDR3, the DNA is TGTGCCAGCAGCTTAGCATCCAGCTACGAGCAGTACTTC. This encodes CASSLASSYEQYF. J is TRBJ2-7 and V is TRBV7-6; D uncertain. Trimming took 0 bases from V and 3 from J, leaving 6 bases between them. The germline CDR1 and CDR2 sequences are SGHVS and FNYEAQ. The CDR3 runs to 13 residues.

The chain couples TRBV6-5 to TRBJ1-6, with 7 bases fitting TRBD1. Trimming cost V 0 bases and J 4 bases; bases outside gene matches: 21. The germline CDR1 and CDR2 sequences are MNHEY and SVGAGI. This CDR3 comprises 22 residues. The CDR3 sequence: CASSYSRDRAFSGGWYNSPLHF. In DNA form, the CDR3 reads TGTGCCAGCAGTTACTCCCGGGACAGAGCGTTTTCCGGGGGTTGGTATAATTCACCCCTCCACTTT.

The rearrangement uses TRBV6-1 and TRBJ2-7; 9 bases match TRBD1. V was pared by 8 bases and J by 2 bases, with 10 bases of the junction left unmatched. Germline V gene data show CDR1 as MNHNS and CDR2 as SASEGT. There are 15 residues in the CDR3. CDR3 in DNA: TGTGCCAGCGGAATGCTCCGGGACAGGGCCTACGAGCAGTACTTC. Protein: CASGMLRDRAYEQYF.

By sample fraction, this clonotype is medium-sized. The J gene is TRBJ1-6, the V gene TRBV11-3, with D possibly TRBD1 on 6 matching bases. With 2 bases removed from V and 10 bases from J, the gap between germline ends came to 6 bases. Germline CDR1 SGHNT, CDR2 YENEEA. The CDR3 has 12 amino acids. The CDR3 sequence is CASSLQGSPLHF. DNA for the CDR3: TGTGCCAGCAGCTTACAGGGGTCACCCCTCCACTTT.

There are a few counts of this clonotype. V is TRBV20-1 and J is TRBJ1-6; D is undetermined. V dropped 3 bases and J dropped 7 bases, with 19 bases sitting between them. The CDR3 runs 16 residues. Germline lookup yields CDR1 DFQATT and CDR2 SNEGSKA (reference sequence). CDR3 bases: TGCAGTGCTAGGCGGTCGAGGGTAGTTGGGAATTCACCCCTCCACTTT. Its translation: CSARRSRVVGNSPLHF.

This sequence joins TRBV6-1 and TRBJ2-5; a possible D gene is TRBD2 (6 bases). This CDR3 contains 14 residues. Germline CDR1 MNHNS, CDR2 SASEGT. V was clipped by 5 bases and J by 3 bases, with 13 bases between them. The CDR3 region is CASSILRREETQYF. The CDR3 region has the DNA TGTGCCAGCAGTATCCTTCGGAGGGAAGAGACCCAGTACTTC.

This clonotype was detected a few times. This rearrangement joins TRBV7-2 to TRBJ1-1, with TRBD1 as a possible D gene (6 bases). There are 15 residues in the CDR3. Germline V gene lookup returns CDR1 SGHTA and CDR2 FQGNSA. V lost 2 bases to trimming and J lost 2 bases, with 12 bases between them. The CDR3 is CASSLMRGGNTEAFF. CDR3 in DNA: TGTGCCAGCAGCTTAATGAGGGGGGGAAACACTGAAGCTTTCTTT.

This clonotype was seen a handful of times. The chain combines TRBV20-1 with TRBJ2-3; D is uncertain. V lost 6 bases and J lost 1, with 8 bases in between. Germline CDR1 is DFQATT and CDR2 is SNEGSKA (reference sequence). The CDR3 covers 12 residues. The CDR3 DNA reads TGCAGTGCAAAAACACGCACAGATACGCAGTATTTT. This codes for CSAKTRTDTQYF.

A few counts support this clonotype. The CDR3, as DNA: TGTGCCAGCAGTGAAGCGGCCGGCTACGAGCAGTACTTC. Amino acid sequence: CASSEAAGYEQYF. The gene calls are TRBV6-1 and TRBJ2-7; D gene uncertain. This CDR3 is 13 amino acids long. From germline, CDR1 is MNHNS and CDR2 SASEGT. The germline V and J ends were trimmed by 0 bases and 3 bases, with 6 bases remaining between them.

The chain joins TRBV20-1 to TRBJ2-5, with 14 bases that match TRBD2. J lost 2 bases, V lost 6 bases, and 5 bases had no gene match. CDR1 and CDR2 from the germline V gene are DFQATT and SNEGSKA (reference sequence). The CDR3 sequence is 15 residues long. Written as DNA, the CDR3 is TGCAGTGCCATTGGACTAGCGGGGGGTCAAGAGACCCAGTACTTC. It specifies CSAIGLAGGQETQYF.

This clonotype has more than one count but fewer than ten. CDR3 sequence: CASSLQATQYF. The CDR3 bases are TGTGCCAGCAGCTTACAGGCTACGCAGTATTTT. This chain joins TRBV7-2 and TRBJ2-3; D is unclear. The germline V gene encodes CDR1 SGHTA and CDR2 FQGNSA. The CDR3 covers 11 residues. Trimming shortened V by 2 bases and J by 8 bases, and 5 bases separated the two germline ends. The variable domain in full, completed from reference TRBV7-2 and TRBJ2-3, reads GAGVSQSPSNKVTEKGKDVELRCDPISGHTALYWYRQSLGQGLEFLIYFQGNSAPDKSGLPSDRFSAERTGGSVSTLTIQRTQQEDSAVYLCASSLQATQYFGPGTRLTVL.

CDR3 residues: CASSIEQDSGNTIYF. CDR3 DNA: TGTGCCAGTAGTATTGAACAGGACTCTGGAAACACCATATATTTT. The chain couples TRBV19 to TRBJ1-3; tentative D call: TRBD1 (5 bases). There are 15 residues in the CDR3. V was shortened by 3 bases and J by 0 bases, with 9 bases between the two germline ends. Per germline, CDR1 LNHDA and CDR2 SQIVND (reference sequence).

The chain links TRBV11-3 to TRBJ2-5; 10 bases are shared with TRBD2. CDR3 size: 16 residues. Trimming at V came to 1 base and at J to 2 bases, leaving 4 bases not matched to a gene. Germline values: CDR1 SGHNT, CDR2 YENEEA. CDR3 nucleotide sequence: TGTGCCAGCAGCTTAGTGCAGCGGGGGGGTCAAGAGACCCAGTACTTC. The encoded protein is CASSLVQRGGQETQYF.

The V gene is TRBV20-1, the J gene TRBJ1-1; D gene uncertain. Germline values: CDR1 DFQATT, CDR2 SNEGSKA (reference sequence). Trimming pared 0 bases from V and 1 base from J, leaving 9 bases between. The CDR3 runs to 14 residues. This CDR3 reads CSARDQRRNTEAFF. CDR3 DNA: TGCAGTGCTAGAGACCAACGACGGAACACTGAAGCTTTCTTT.

The rearrangement links TRBV12-3 or TRBV12-4 to TRBJ1-2, with no clear D. V lost 7 bases and J 4 bases, leaving 7 bases between the germline ends. CDR3 length equals 11 residues. The CDR3: CASKIAYGYTF. Here the CDR3 DNA reads TGTGCCAGCAAGATCGCCTATGGCTACACCTTC.

The chain couples TRBV14 to TRBJ2-3; no definite D call. Germline assignment: CDR1 SGHDN and CDR2 FVKESK. V shed 4 bases and J shed 4 bases, with 6 bases lying between them. The CDR3 spans 12 residues. The chain's CDR3 is CASSRVSDTQYF. The CDR3 nucleotides are TGTGCCAGCAGCCGAGTATCAGATACGCAGTATTTT. Filled out from reference TRBV14 and TRBJ2-3, the complete variable domain reads EAGVTQFPSHSVIEKGQTVTLRCDPISGHDNLYWYRRVMGKEIKFLLHFVKESKQDESGMPNNRFLAERTGGTYSTLKVQPAELEDSGVYFCASSRVSDTQYFGPGTRLTVL.

This clonotype was detected a few times. The chain joins TRBV6-1 to TRBJ1-1; D remains ambiguous. The CDR3 totals 12 residues. CDR1 is MNHNS and CDR2 is SASEGT in the germline V gene. V was trimmed by 5 bases and J by 3 bases, leaving 7 bases between them. The chain's CDR3 is CASSRQYTEAFF. The CDR3 DNA sequence: TGTGCCAGCAGTCGACAATACACTGAAGCTTTCTTT.

The gene calls are TRBV28 and TRBJ2-2; D perhaps matches TRBD1 (6 bases). V lost 6 bases and J lost 1, with 15 bases in between. The CDR3 runs to 16 residues. CDR1 MDHEN and CDR2 SYDVKM come from the germline V gene. The CDR3 DNA reads as TGTGCCAGCAGACGAAAACAGACAGGGAACACCGGGGAGCTGTTTTTT. Translating gives CASRRKQTGNTGELFF.

The chain carries TRBV5-1 and TRBJ1-1; perhaps TRBD1 as D (6 bases). The V end lost 0 bases, the J end lost 1 base, and 10 bases lay between the germline ends. Germline values: CDR1 SGHRS, CDR2 YFSETQ. The length of the CDR3 is 15 residues. The CDR3 is CASSLGARGNTEAFF. CDR3 DNA: TGCGCCAGCAGCTTGGGGGCCAGGGGGAACACTGAAGCTTTCTTT.

The chain carries TRBV20-1 and TRBJ2-2; 10 nucleotides agree with TRBD1. Germline CDR1 is DFQATT and CDR2 is SNEGSKA (reference sequence). The CDR3 loop spans 14 amino acids. V gave up 6 bases and J gave up 7 bases; unmatched junction bases: 8. The CDR3 reads CSAPGQGQIGELFF. The CDR3 DNA reads as TGCAGTGCCCCGGGACAGGGGCAAATCGGGGAGCTGTTTTTT.

This clonotype occurred a few times. The V gene is TRBV19, the J gene TRBJ1-1, with TRBD1 identical over 7 bases. The CDR3 sequence is 15 residues long. Trimming took 2 bases from V and 1 from J; bases not matched to a gene: 4. Germline V gives CDR1 LNHDA, CDR2 SQIVND (reference sequence). CDR3 residues: CASSITGQRNTEAFF. The CDR3 DNA follows: TGTGCCAGTAGTATAACGGGACAGAGGAACACTGAAGCTTTCTTT.

The chain joins TRBV12-3 or TRBV12-4 to TRBJ1-2; D uncertain. The CDR3 extends over 13 amino acids. V lost 0 bases and J lost 1, with 3 bases in between. The CDR3 here is CASSLAVNYGYTF. As DNA, the CDR3 is TGTGCCAGCAGTTTAGCAGTTAACTATGGCTACACCTTC.

This chain links TRBV6-2 or TRBV6-3 with TRBJ1-5, with 10 bases aligning to TRBD1. With 5 bases clipped from V and 3 bases from J, the junction kept 7 bases outside the gene matches. The CDR3 length is 16 residues. Germline V lookup: CDR1 MNHEY, CDR2 SVGEGT. Here the CDR3 reads CASSKTGTGVNQPQHF. CDR3 bases: TGTGCCAGCAGTAAAACCGGGACAGGGGTCAATCAGCCCCAGCATTTT.

This chain uses TRBV12-3 or TRBV12-4 with TRBJ1-2; no clear D gene. With 3 bases removed from V and 0 bases from J, the gap between germline ends came to 11 bases. There are 15 residues in the CDR3. The CDR3 nucleotides read TGTGCCAGCAGTTTGAGTCGACGATCTAACTATGGCTACACCTTC. As protein: CASSLSRRSNYGYTF.

Remarks on this clonotype: One end of the junction varies from germline; a read error may be responsible. This chain uses TRBV11-3 with TRBJ1-2; D gene ambiguous. The CDR3 consists of 14 residues. Germline values: CDR1 SGHNT, CDR2 YENEEA. CDR3 sequence reads: CASSSNRKNYDYTF. Here the CDR3 DNA reads TGTGCCAGCAGCTCAAACCGAAAGAACTATGACTACACCTTC. The complete variable domain, with remaining parts taken from reference TRBV11-3 and TRBJ1-2, reads EAGVVQSPRYKIIEKKQPVAFWCNPISGHNTLYWYLQNLGQGPELLIRYENEEAVDDSQLPKDRFSAERLKGVDSTLKIQPAELGDSAVYLCASSSNRKNYDYTFGSGTRLTVV.

This clonotype was counted between two and nine times. CDR3 DNA: TGCAGTGCTAGAGAAGGGAATAGCAATCAGCCCCAGCATTTT. Its protein product is CSAREGNSNQPQHF. This chain links TRBV20-1 with TRBJ1-5; D is unclear. The CDR3 contains 14 residues. Looked up from germline, CDR1 is DFQATT and CDR2 is SNEGSKA (reference sequence). The V end lost 0 bases, the J end lost 0 bases, and 6 bases lay between the germline ends.